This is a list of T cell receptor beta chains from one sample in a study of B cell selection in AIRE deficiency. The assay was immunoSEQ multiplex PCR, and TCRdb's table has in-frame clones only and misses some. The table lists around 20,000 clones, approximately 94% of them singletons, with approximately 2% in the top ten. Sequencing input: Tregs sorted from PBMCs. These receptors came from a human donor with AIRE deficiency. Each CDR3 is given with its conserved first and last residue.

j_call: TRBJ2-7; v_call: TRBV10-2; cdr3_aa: CASSELLATYEQYF
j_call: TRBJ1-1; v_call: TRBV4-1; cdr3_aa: CASSQDPRGLNTEAFF
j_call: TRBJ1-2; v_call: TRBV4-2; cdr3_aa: CASSSGGDYGYTF
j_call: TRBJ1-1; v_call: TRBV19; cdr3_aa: CASSIFAGMNAEAFF
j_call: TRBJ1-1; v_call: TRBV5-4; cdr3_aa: CASQNGGTPRNTEAFF
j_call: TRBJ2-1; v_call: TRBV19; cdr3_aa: CASSIERDPTNEQFF
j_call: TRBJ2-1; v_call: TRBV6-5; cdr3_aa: CASRGLVEQFF
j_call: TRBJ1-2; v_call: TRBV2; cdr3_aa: CASKGDRIDYGYTF
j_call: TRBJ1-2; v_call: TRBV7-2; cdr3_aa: CASSLLLNYGYTF
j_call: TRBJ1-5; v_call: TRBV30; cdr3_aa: CAWSEGAMDQPQHF
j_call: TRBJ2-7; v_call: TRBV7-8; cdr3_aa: CASSPRRGLYEQYF
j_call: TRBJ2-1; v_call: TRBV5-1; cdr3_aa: CASSSTPGLMNEQFF
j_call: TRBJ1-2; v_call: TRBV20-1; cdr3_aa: CSARGLGYTF
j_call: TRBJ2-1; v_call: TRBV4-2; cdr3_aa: CASSHPGRNNEQFF
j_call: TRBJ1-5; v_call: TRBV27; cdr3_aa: CASSLSITHVQVVSNQPQHF
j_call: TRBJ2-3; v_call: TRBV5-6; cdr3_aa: CASSGLRGTDTQYF
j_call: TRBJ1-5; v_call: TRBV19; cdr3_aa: CASTRRELISNQPQHF
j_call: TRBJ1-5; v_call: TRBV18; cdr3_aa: CASSPRGGWDQPQHF
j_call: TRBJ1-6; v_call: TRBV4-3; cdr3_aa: CASSQDEQSNSPLHF
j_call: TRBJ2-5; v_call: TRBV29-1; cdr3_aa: CSVLTGTSGQETQYF
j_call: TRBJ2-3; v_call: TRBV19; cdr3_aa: CASSSQSTDTQYF
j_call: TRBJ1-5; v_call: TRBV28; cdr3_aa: CASSLTGTNQPQHF
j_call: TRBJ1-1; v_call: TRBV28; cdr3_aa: CASLGALNTEAFF
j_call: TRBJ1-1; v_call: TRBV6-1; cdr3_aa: CASRGQLTEAFF
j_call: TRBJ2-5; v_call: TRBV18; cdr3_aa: CASSPTSGRGETQYF
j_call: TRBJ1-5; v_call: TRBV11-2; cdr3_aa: CASSLDRGRNQPQHF